The present entry profiles one TCR beta chain with its context. The data are from a study of immune characterization of retroperitoneal liposarcoma. TCRdb reprocessed the PCR reads via MiXCR and lists one record per CDR3 protein. The data show more than 9,000 distinct CDR3 sequences, roughly 28% seen once. The V segment lost 5 bases and the J segment 5 bases; nucleotides outside the gene matches: 1. There are 12 residues in the CDR3. Germline V lookup: CDR1 GTSNPN, CDR2 SVGIG (reference sequence). Sequenced sample: blood. This chain connects TRBV30 to TRBJ1-2, with TRBD1 matching 11 bases. The source is a male donor with retroperitoneal liposarcoma. CDR3 amino acids: CAWGTGGYGYTF. Here the CDR3 DNA reads TGTGCCTGGGGGACAGGGGGGTATGGCTACACCTTC.